This TCR beta chain originates from a study of blood T cell repertoires in COVID-19. Study context: COVID-19 samples collected from the United States, Italy and Spain covered acute and convalescent phases. T cells, B-cell-depleted T cells, or PBMCs supplied cDNA or gDNA.

This clone was detected only once. Germline V gives CDR1 SGHTA, CDR2 FQGNSA. V lost 1 base and J lost 8, with 14 bases in between. The CDR3 sequence is 14 residues long. Original methodology: Estimated nucleated cell counts came from reference gene primer amplification. This table comes from immunoSEQ multiplex PCR, and its TCRdb copy is limited to in-frame clones, with some not included. The DNA gave D and trimming, while V, J and clone size come from that table. Of about 150,000 clones in the sample, about 90% were seen once. This sequence was found in a man aged 45 to 65 with acute or convalescent COVID-19. The sequenced sample was peripheral blood. This chain uses TRBV7-2 with TRBJ1-2, with D perhaps TRBD1 (6 bases). Here the CDR3 reads CASSLGQGTGGYTF. The DNA for the CDR3 is TGTGCCAGCAGCTTAGGGCAGGGGACGGGAGGCTACACCTTC.